The T cell receptor (beta chain) under discussion was sequenced for a study of T cells after yellow fever vaccination. This clonotype has more than one count but fewer than ten. Its antigen is currently unknown. Study outcomes and limitations: Once the booster was given, most primary-vaccination clones reappeared, at approximately 97% for CD4 and roughly 90% for CD8. The CD4 compartment and the CD8 compartment contained a small share of clonotypes in common. In FACS-sorted repertoires, abundant clonotypes from the bulk population could appear as contaminants.

MiXCR, applied by TCRdb to the 5' RACE reads, yields one record per CDR3 protein. Among under 600,000 distinct CDR3 sequences listed, roughly 22% were seen once. This CDR3 comprises 14 residues. Trimming stripped 6 bases from V and 4 bases from J, with 13 bases between. This material consisted of PBMCs, taken less than 25 days after the first yellow fever vaccination. This TCR derives from a man younger than 30 who received the YFV17D yellow fever vaccine. The rearrangement joins TRBV12-3 or TRBV12-4 to TRBJ1-5; D perhaps matches TRBD1 (5 bases). CDR3 in amino acids: CASSRDGGNQPQHF. Here the CDR3 DNA reads TGTGCCAGCAGCCGGGACGGGGGAAATCAGCCCCAGCATTTT.